A single T cell receptor (beta chain) is shown here with its context. Its antigen is not known. MiXCR was run by TCRdb on the RACE reads, yielding one entry per CDR3 protein. The profile shows under 200,000 distinct CDR3 sequences, roughly 15% of them singletons. This sample is part of a study of human T cells and chemical hapten exposure. On the study more broadly: Slight differences in pooled library volume were the main source of varying TCR yields across samples. Study-level findings and limits: Unchanged with DPC sensitization were TCRs above 1 in 1000 frequency. PT1 expanded TCR numbers rose with patch test score.

Trimming shortened V by 6 bases and J by 2 bases, and 21 bases separated the two germline ends. This CDR3 is 17 amino acids long. Germline values: CDR1 MDHEN, CDR2 SYDVKM. Noted time point: patch test 1, 2 weeks after DPC sensitization. Treatment defined: therapeutic diphenylcyclopropenone sensitization with weekly scalp DPC. This TCR came from a woman in her twenties or thirties with alopecia areata. Some clones in this sample may be carry-over from other donors' samples. The V call is TRBV28, the J call TRBJ2-3, with a weak D call TRBD1 (6 bases). The specimen comprised whole blood, sampled in connection with sensitization to the hapten diphenylcyclopropenone (DPC). CDR3 DNA sequence: TGTGCCAGCAGCACTCCCAAGCTGGGGGCCGACACAGATACGCAGTATTTT. Translated, it gives CASSTPKLGADTDTQYF. Full variable domain (remainder filled in from reference TRBV28 and TRBJ2-3): DVKVTQSSRYLVKRTGEKVFLECVQDMDHENMFWYRQDPGLGLRLIYFSYDVKMKEKGDIPEGYSVSREKKERFSLILESASTNQTSMYLCASSTPKLGADTDTQYFGPGTRLTVL.